Presented here are 29 T cell receptor beta chains from one specimen sequenced in a study of blood T cell repertoires in COVID-19. The assay was immunoSEQ multiplex PCR, and TCRdb's table has in-frame clones only and misses some. The table has approximately 150,000 clones, roughly 85% seen once. Sequencing was performed on peripheral blood. The receptors were sampled from a human donor in a cohort sampled during active COVID-19.

This rearrangement joins TRBV12-3 or TRBV12-4 to TRBJ2-1; maybe TRBD2 (6 bases). The CDR3 loop spans 13 amino acids. V was cut by 4 bases and J by 7 bases, with 11 bases left in between. In DNA form, the CDR3 reads TGTGCCAGCAGTTGGGGACTGGGGAATGAGCAGTTCTTC. It specifies CASSWGLGNEQFF.

In its sample, this clone was seen a few times. The chain employs TRBV21-1 and TRBJ2-7; the listed D gene, TRBD2, was not tested against the DNA. TRBV21-1 is an annotated pseudogene. The CDR3 is 15 amino acids. DNA of the CDR3: TGTGCCAGCAGCAAAGGAACTAGCGGGACTATCGAGCAGTACTTC. Amino acids: CASSKGTSGTIEQYF.

On this clone itself: Germline and junction disagree at one end, which may indicate a read error. The chain carries TRBV7-7 and TRBJ2-7; 8 nucleotides line up with TRBD2. Germline V lookup: CDR1 SSHAT, CDR2 FNYEAQ (reference sequence). The CDR3 has 16 residues. CDR3 sequence: CASSLISSGFSYEQYF. The CDR3 region has the DNA TGTGCTAGCAGCTTAATATCTAGCGGGTTCTCCTACGAGCAGTACTTC.

The V gene is TRBV2, the J gene TRBJ2-7; 14 bases agree with TRBD2. V lost 7 bases and J lost 2; bases outside the gene matches: 4. The CDR3 runs 15 residues. Germline lookup yields CDR1 SNHLY and CDR2 FYNNEI. The CDR3 reads CASMGLAGVTYEQYF. CDR3 DNA sequence: TGTGCCAGCATGGGACTAGCGGGGGTAACCTACGAGCAGTACTTC.

The CDR3, as DNA: TGTGCCAGCAGCGCGGACAGGTTTGCGCCTGGCTACACCTTC. Amino acids: CASSADRFAPGYTF. V usage is TRBV11-2 and J usage is TRBJ1-2, with TRBD1 identical over 7 bases. V gave up 5 bases and J gave up 7 bases; unmatched junction bases: 10. Germline V lookup: CDR1 SGHAT, CDR2 FQNNGV. This CDR3 spans 14 amino acids.

V is TRBV27 and J is TRBJ2-1; D uncertain. CDR1 and CDR2 from the germline V gene are MNHEY and SMNVEV (reference sequence). Trimming took 5 bases from V and 5 from J, leaving 4 bases between them. This CDR3 contains 11 residues. CDR3 residues: CASSQNNEQFF. As DNA, the CDR3 is TGTGCCAGCAGTCAAAACAATGAGCAGTTCTTC.

The chain recombines TRBV18 with TRBJ2-3; 12 nucleotides align to TRBD2. The CDR3 is 17 amino acids. Trimming cost V 6 bases and J 5 bases; bases outside gene matches: 12. CDR1 is KGHSH and CDR2 is LQKENI in the germline V gene. CDR3 region: CASSPSLAGGPGDTQYF. The CDR3, as DNA: TGTGCCAGCTCCCCCAGTCTAGCGGGAGGGCCAGGAGATACGCAGTATTTT.

The chain has TRBV19 and TRBJ1-1, with 10 bases aligning to TRBD1. CDR3 length: 15 residues. The ends lost 5 bases at V and 3 bases at J; junction bases unmatched: 6. Germline V CDR1 and CDR2: LNHDA, SQIVND (reference sequence). The chain's CDR3 is CASSARQGADTEAFF. For the CDR3, the DNA is TGTGCCAGTAGTGCCAGACAGGGGGCCGACACTGAAGCTTTCTTT.

This rearrangement joins TRBV2 to TRBJ2-7, with 7 bases lining up with TRBD2. The germline V gene has CDR1 SNHLY and CDR2 FYNNEI. Trimming removed 4 bases from V and 2 bases from J; junction bases left unmatched: 11. There are 16 residues in the CDR3. This CDR3 reads CASSVVKGLSPYEQYF. The CDR3 DNA follows: TGTGCCAGCAGTGTGGTGAAGGGACTATCCCCCTACGAGCAGTACTTC.

The rearrangement joins TRBV27 to TRBJ2-7, with TRBD2 as a possible D gene (6 bases). CDR1 and CDR2 (germline): MNHEY, SMNVEV (reference sequence). Trimming took 4 bases from V and 2 from J, leaving 15 bases between them. The CDR3 has 15 amino acids. Here the CDR3 reads CASSSPSGGAYEQYF. The CDR3 nucleotides read TGTGCCAGCAGTTCCCCGTCCGGGGGAGCCTACGAGCAGTACTTC.

The rearrangement joins TRBV5-8 to TRBJ1-1; a possible D gene is TRBD1 (6 bases). The V gene lost 2 bases and the J gene lost 1 base, with 24 bases spanning the gap. Germline V gene data show CDR1 as SGHTS and CDR2 as YDEGEE. This CDR3 contains 19 residues. CDR3 region: CASSFSFGTSAGWNTEAFF. The CDR3 DNA reads TGTGCCAGCAGCTTCTCATTTGGGACATCGGCAGGGTGGAACACTGAAGCTTTCTTT.

J is TRBJ2-7 and V is TRBV28; TRBD1 matches 7 bases. V gave up 5 bases and J gave up 2 bases; unmatched junction bases: 6. CDR1 and CDR2 (germline): MDHEN, SYDVKM. The CDR3 covers 14 residues. CDR3 in DNA: TGTGCCAGCAGTAACAGGGGTGGGACCTACGAGCAGTACTTC. It translates to CASSNRGGTYEQYF.

The chain has TRBV30 and TRBJ2-5, with 7 bases fitting TRBD2. Germline values: CDR1 GTSNPN, CDR2 SVGIG (reference sequence). After removal of 0 bases from V and 5 bases from J, the junction contained 9 bases not matched to a gene. The CDR3 covers 15 residues. Written as DNA, the CDR3 is TGTGCCTGGAGTGTATGGGCGGGAGTCTCCGAGACCCAGTACTTC. It yields the protein CAWSVWAGVSETQYF.

V and J are TRBV5-5 and TRBJ1-5, with 7 bases lining up with TRBD1. There are 15 residues in the CDR3. Germline V gives CDR1 SGHKS, CDR2 YYEKEE (reference sequence). Germline trimming cut 2 bases from V and 2 bases from J; bases unmatched to any gene: 4. CDR3 sequence: CASSFGQARNQPQHF. The CDR3 bases are TGTGCCAGCAGCTTCGGACAGGCACGCAATCAGCCCCAGCATTTT.

The chain links TRBV11-3 to TRBJ2-3; D remains ambiguous. CDR1 is SGHNT, CDR2 YENEEA, per germline. V lost 5 bases and J 0 bases, leaving 15 bases between the germline ends. This CDR3 is built from 16 residues. The CDR3 reads CASSITIKTSTDTQYF. Written as DNA, the CDR3 is TGTGCCAGCAGCATAACAATAAAGACTAGCACAGATACGCAGTATTTT.

Comments on this clone: The sample carries other DNA sequences with the same CDR3. The chain couples TRBV19 to TRBJ2-7; D remains ambiguous. V was pared by 6 bases and J by 0 bases, with 9 bases between. CDR3 length: 13 residues. Germline loops: CDR1 LNHDA, CDR2 SQIVND (reference sequence). CDR3 DNA: TGTGCCAGTAGCCCCGCGGTCTCCTACGAGCAGTACTTC. Translating it yields CASSPAVSYEQYF.

The V call is TRBV6-1, the J call TRBJ2-4; 8 bases agree with TRBD2. This CDR3 contains 13 residues. The V gene's germline CDR1 is MNHNS and CDR2 SASEGT. After removal of 2 bases from V and 7 bases from J, the junction contained 1 base not matched to a gene. CDR3 DNA sequence: TGTGCCAGCAGTGAACGGGGGGGGAACATTCAGTACTTC. The encoded protein is CASSERGGNIQYF.

The CDR3 loop is CASREAGGPSYEQYF. CDR3 sequence (DNA): TGTGCCAGCAGAGAGGCGGGGGGGCCTTCCTACGAGCAGTACTTC. The chain joins TRBV7-2 to TRBJ2-7; 9 nucleotides match TRBD2. The CDR3 spans 15 residues. The J segment lost 1 base and the V segment lost 6 bases, leaving 7 bases of the junction unmatched. The germline CDR1 and CDR2 sequences are SGHTA and FQGNSA.

This chain uses TRBV5-4 with TRBJ1-1, with D perhaps matching TRBD1 (6 bases). Germline values: CDR1 SGHNT, CDR2 YYREEE (reference sequence). CDR3 length: 15 residues. Trimming removed 3 bases at V and 1 base at J, with 13 bases between. The CDR3 DNA follows: TGTGCCAGCAGCTCCTACGACAGGCCGAACACTGAAGCTTTCTTT. This encodes CASSSYDRPNTEAFF.

This chain joins TRBV2 and TRBJ1-5, with 7 bases that match TRBD1. The CDR3 spans 14 residues. After removal of 5 bases from V and 5 bases from J, the junction contained 6 bases not matched to a gene. Looked up from germline, CDR1 is SNHLY and CDR2 is FYNNEI. CDR3 sequence: CASSKGAPDQPQHF. In DNA form, the CDR3 reads TGTGCCAGCAGTAAGGGGGCCCCCGATCAGCCCCAGCATTTT.

The gene calls are TRBV7-9 and TRBJ2-7; maybe TRBD2 (5 bases). This CDR3 is 14 amino acids long. Trimming left V 3 bases short and J 0 bases short, with 9 bases between. Germline V CDR1 and CDR2: SEHNR, FQNEAQ (reference sequence). CDR3 sequence reads: CASSLGEYSYEQYF. The CDR3 region has the DNA TGTGCCAGCAGCTTGGGAGAGTACTCCTACGAGCAGTACTTC.

As DNA, the CDR3 is TGTGCCAGCAGCTTAGTAGGGGCGGAAAAGCAGTACTTC. As protein: CASSLVGAEKQYF. This chain uses TRBV7-9 with TRBJ2-7; D is possibly TRBD1 (5 bases). Trimming left V 1 base short and J 8 bases short, with 12 bases between. Germline V gives CDR1 SEHNR, CDR2 FQNEAQ (reference sequence). CDR3 length equals 13 residues.

V is TRBV6-6 and J is TRBJ1-3; D is perhaps TRBD1 (5 bases). The CDR3 length is 16 residues. Germline CDR1 reads MNHNY; CDR2 reads SVGAGI (reference sequence). V was clipped by 0 bases and J by 0 bases, with 9 bases between them. CDR3 protein: CASSYSGPDSGNTIYF. The CDR3 nucleotides read TGTGCCAGCAGTTACTCGGGGCCAGACTCTGGAAACACCATATATTTT.

The chain is built from TRBV5-1 and TRBJ2-7; 7 bases fit TRBD1. J gave up 3 bases and V 3 bases, and 6 bases lay outside the gene matches. The CDR3 loop spans 14 amino acids. Germline V gives CDR1 SGHRS, CDR2 YFSETQ. The chain's CDR3 is CASSSGQTFYEQYF. CDR3 DNA sequence: TGCGCCAGCAGCTCGGGACAGACTTTCTACGAGCAGTACTTC.

The CDR3 region is CASSVLYEQYF. The CDR3 DNA sequence: TGTGCCAGCAGCGTATTGTACGAGCAGTACTTC. The J gene is TRBJ2-7, the V gene TRBV5-5; D is ambiguous. Per the germline V gene, CDR1 is SGHKS and CDR2 is YYEKEE (reference sequence). The V end was cut by 4 bases, the J end by 4 bases, with 6 bases between. There are 11 residues in the CDR3.

The V call is TRBV6-5, the J call TRBJ2-7, with TRBD1 matching over 9 bases. The CDR3 spans 14 residues. CDR1 and CDR2 from the germline V gene are MNHEY and SVGAGI. The V gene end was trimmed by 5 bases and the J gene end by 6 bases; junction bases not matched to a gene: 8. The CDR3 is CASSITGGIGEQYF. The CDR3 nucleotides are TGTGCCAGCAGTATCACAGGGGGCATTGGCGAGCAGTACTTC.

DNA for the CDR3: TGTGCCAGCAGACAGGGACAGCCTACGATGAACACTGAAGCTTTCTTT. Translated: CASRQGQPTMNTEAFF. This rearrangement joins TRBV11-3 to TRBJ1-1; 7 bases match TRBD1. The CDR3 has 16 amino acids. The junction had 10 bases not matched to a gene; V was cut back by 6 bases and J by 0 bases. Germline CDR1 and CDR2: SGHNT and YENEEA.

The CDR3 spells CASSLVTGGPTDTQYF. The CDR3 coding sequence is TGTGCCAGCAGCTTAGTAACGGGAGGACCGACAGATACGCAGTATTTT. The chain has TRBV7-8 and TRBJ2-3, with 7 nucleotides matching TRBD2. CDR1 is SGHVS and CDR2 is FQNEAQ in the germline V gene. This CDR3 is 16 amino acids long. J gave up 3 bases and V 1 base, and 7 bases lay outside the gene matches.

The genes are TRBV9 and TRBJ2-7; D uncertain. Germline lookup yields CDR1 SGDLS and CDR2 YYNGEE. There are 15 residues in the CDR3. The ends were cut back, 3 bases at V and 3 bases at J, with 16 bases in the middle. The CDR3 reads CASSASQVLDYEQYF. Written as DNA, the CDR3 is TGTGCCAGCAGCGCGAGTCAGGTCTTAGACTACGAGCAGTACTTC. Full variable domain (remainder filled in from reference TRBV9 and TRBJ2-7): DSGVTQTPKHLITATGQRVTLRCSPRSGDLSVYWYQQSLDQGLQFLIQYYNGEERAKGNILERFSAQQFPDLHSELNLSSLELGDSALYFCASSASQVLDYEQYFGPGTRLTVT.